The 9 T cell receptor beta chains listed next were all sequenced from one sample in a study of blood T cell repertoires in COVID-19. This table comes from immunoSEQ multiplex PCR, and its TCRdb copy is limited to in-frame clones, with some not included. The sample shows approximately 430,000 clones, 70% to 90% of them seen only once. Specimen: peripheral blood. The receptors here all came from a woman aged 25-40 years with active or convalescent COVID-19.

The chain is built from TRBV4-1 and TRBJ2-3; TRBD2 matches 8 bases. The CDR3 contains 15 residues. Germline lookup yields CDR1 MGHRA and CDR2 YSYEKL. The V segment lost 4 bases and the J segment 0 bases; nucleotides outside the gene matches: 3. CDR3 region: CASSPLAASTDTQYF. The DNA of the CDR3 is TGCGCCAGCAGCCCACTAGCGGCTAGCACAGATACGCAGTATTTT.

CDR3 in amino acids: CASSLGLAGKRNEQFF. The CDR3 nucleotides are TGTGCCAGCAGCTTAGGACTAGCGGGGAAAAGGAATGAGCAGTTCTTC. The gene calls are TRBV7-2 and TRBJ2-1; 11 nucleotides agree with TRBD2. Germline V gene lookup returns CDR1 SGHTA and CDR2 FQGNSA. CDR3 length: 16 residues. Trimming removed 1 base from V and 7 bases from J; junction bases left unmatched: 6.

The chain uses TRBV11-2 and TRBJ2-7, with D possibly TRBD2 on 6 matching bases. The germline gives CDR1 SGHAT, CDR2 FQNNGV. This CDR3 has 15 amino acids. V was pared by 5 bases and J by 3 bases, with 17 bases between. The chain's CDR3 is CASSAREFLNYEQYF. Written as DNA, the CDR3 is TGTGCCAGCAGCGCCCGGGAGTTCCTAAACTACGAGCAGTACTTC.

The table lists this clone with a few counts. The chain employs TRBV25-1 and TRBJ2-1, with 12 bases matching TRBD2. Germline CDR1 MGHDK, CDR2 SYGVNS. The V and J ends lost 5 bases and 15 bases, in that order; junction bases with no gene match: 5. CDR3 size: 12 residues. The CDR3 DNA follows: TGTGCCAGCAGTAGACTAGCGGGAGTTCTGTTCTTC. Translated: CASSRLAGVLFF.

The genes are TRBV12-3 or TRBV12-4 and TRBJ1-5, with D unresolved. CDR3 length: 13 amino acids. Trimming shortened V by 10 bases and J by 1 base, and 11 bases separated the two germline ends. This CDR3 reads CATSAQSNQPQHF. The CDR3, as DNA: TGTGCCACCTCTGCACAGAGCAATCAGCCCCAGCATTTT.

The chain recombines TRBV13 with TRBJ1-6; D gene unclear. Germline lookup yields CDR1 PRHDT and CDR2 FYEKMQ (reference sequence). This CDR3 has 15 residues. V was cut by 4 bases and J by 6 bases, with 13 bases left in between. CDR3 loop: CASSSRAEGNSPLHF. The CDR3 DNA reads TGTGCCAGCAGCTCTAGGGCCGAGGGTAATTCACCCCTCCACTTT.

The rearrangement uses TRBV10-3 and TRBJ2-2, with D perhaps matching TRBD2 (5 bases). The germline CDR1 and CDR2 sequences are ENHRY and SYGVKD. V lost 6 bases to trimming and J lost 5 bases, with 7 bases between them. This CDR3 is built from 12 residues. The DNA of the CDR3 is TGTGCCATCAGCCCGGGAACCGGGGAGCTGTTTTTT. It translates to CAISPGTGELFF.

The V and J genes are TRBV12-3 or TRBV12-4 and TRBJ1-2; D is perhaps TRBD1 (5 bases). Deletions cut 8 bases from V and 8 bases from J, with 12 bases between. CDR3 length: 11 amino acids. CDR3 in amino acids: CASFQGWGYTF. DNA of the CDR3: TGTGCCAGCTTTCAGGGTTGGGGCTACACCTTC.

The chain uses TRBV6-5 and TRBJ2-7; 8 bases are a match to TRBD2. This CDR3 is built from 13 residues. The V and J ends lost 6 bases and 5 bases, in that order; junction bases with no gene match: 6. In germline, CDR1 is MNHEY, CDR2 SVGAGI. The DNA of the CDR3 is TGTGCCAGCAGCAAAAGACTAGCGAACGAGCAGTACTTC. It translates to CASSKRLANEQYF.